Reported below is one TCR beta chain. This clonotype occurred many times. Its antigen is unknown. Within one base of it there is no much larger clone, and no base qualities were kept. Trimming removed 3 bases from V and 3 bases from J, leaving 9 bases between the germline ends. CDR1 and CDR2 (KGHSH, LQKENI) derive from the germline V gene. Taken from cysteine to phenylalanine, the CDR3 has 13 residues. Only CDR3 DNA remains: 39 bases, in frame from the first base. The sample belongs to a study of glioma-infiltrating T cells (dated by TCRdb to 2016 to 2017). A note on the overall study: Sequencing of TCR alpha- and beta-chain repertoires was performed on glioma tissue, on non-neoplastic brain tissue, and on matched peripheral blood mononuclear cells. To gauge divergence between tissue and blood T-cell populations, every tissue-infiltrating repertoire was compared against the peripheral blood repertoire from the same patient. The paired cohort was made up of three low-grade glioma patients, 7 to 9 primary glioblastoma patients and three non-glioma patients who contributed non-neoplastic brain tissue. Study-wide findings and limitations: In non-neoplastic patients, VJ-independent divergence between tissue and blood fell below expectation, whereas in all gliomas, and especially in low-grade gliomas, the divergence rose above expectation. The group comparisons were based on small numbers of patients: three non-neoplastic, three low-grade glioma and fewer than ten glioblastoma patients. Very few CDR3 sequences were found to be shared between tissue and blood, and this scarcity was attributed to high CDR3 diversity and limited sampling.

TCR alpha and beta CDR3 regions were amplified with the iRepertoire nested amplicon-rescue multiplex PCR (arm-PCR) platform from RNA. The input for one-step reverse transcription and amplification was about 100-400 ng of tissue mRNA or PBMC total RNA. Following bead purification, Illumina adapters were added by a secondary multiplex PCR, and the libraries were gel-purified between 200 and 400 bp. The libraries contained internal 6-nucleotide barcodes that were used for demultiplexing. Sequencing of the libraries was done on an Illumina MiSeq using 2x220 or 2x250 nucleotide paired-end reads. The authors processed their data as follows. Paired reads were merged using FLASH 1.2.11 and were aligned to the GRCh37 human genome using BWA-MEM, after which TRA and TRB reads were extracted. V and J assignment used an IMGT-derived reference of cassette sequences and CDR3 motifs that included pseudogenes. Reads were translated in three frames, and productive CDR3s were defined by a C…FGXG motif without stop codons. A clonotype was defined as a unique combination of a V-J cassette pair and a CDR3 amino acid sequence. Reads were filtered by Hamming distance, thresholded by each sample's sequence error rate in mapped regions. The public reads were run again by TCRdb, first through fastp at Q25 and then through MiXCR, and only productive beta chains were kept. Rows are unified per CDR3 protein, each entry keeping the most common DNA and genes. These V and J calls originate from TCRdb's pipeline instead of the authors' own analysis. The sample table holds approximately 90,000 distinct CDR3 sequences, of which 23% were seen once. Over 5% of the sample comes from the top ten.

This chain is built from TRBV18 and TRBJ2-7; there is no confident call for the D gene. This TCR derives from a human donor with low-grade glioma or glioblastoma, undergoing nonglioma brain surgery, or in good health (not recorded which). The specimen sequenced was glioma tissue, nonneoplastic brain tissue, or PBMCs (not recorded which). CDR3 region: CASSPVPGYEQYF. The DNA is TGTGCCAGCTCACCTGTTCCGGGCTACGAGCAGTACTTC.